The clone carrying this T cell receptor (beta chain) has a handful of counts. This sample is part of a study of blood T cells in healthy people across ages. A sample-barcoded 5' primer and a J-beta primer mix were used in a second PCR of about 7 to 12 cycles. TCRdb reprocessed the 5' RACE reads via MiXCR and lists one record per CDR3 protein. The table has more than 900,000 distinct CDR3 sequences, about 25% seen once. The CDR3 runs to 15 residues. Germline loops: CDR1 KGHDR, CDR2 SFDVKD. V lost 3 bases and J lost 3, with 13 bases in between. The same specimen was also included in a second study, on T cells of mothers and their children.

This sequence joins TRBV24-1 and TRBJ1-2; TRBD1 is a possible D gene (5 bases). The source material was blood. This sequence was found in a girl aged 2-10 years in good health. The CDR3 coding sequence is TGTGCCACCAGTGATCCAACCGGGACGGACTATGGCTACACCTTC. Protein: CATSDPTGTDYGYTF.